This T cell receptor beta chain was sequenced during a study of OX40 agonist ivuxolimab in advanced cancers. Findings of the study overall: The study found that CD8+ T cells averaged more expanded clones than CD4+. Both blood CD4+ and CD8+ T cells showed clonal growth by week 6 at 0.1 to 3.0 mg/kg.

Using immunoSEQ multiplex PCR, the repertoire was profiled, and TCRdb retains in-frame clones only, with some absent. The data show about 93,000 clones, 92% seen once. There are 15 residues in the CDR3. From germline, CDR1 is LNHDA and CDR2 SQIVND (reference sequence). V lost 3 bases to trimming and J lost 2 bases, with 14 bases between them. As to this clone: Its matching antigen is unknown.

The rearrangement links TRBV19 to TRBJ2-7, with D possibly matching TRBD1 (6 bases). The source material was CD4+ or CD8+ T cells sorted from blood, sampled in a trial of the OX40 agonist ivuxolimab. The receptor's source is an adult with an advanced solid tumor such as melanoma, head and neck, liver or kidney cancer. In DNA form, the CDR3 reads TGTGCCAGTAGTATGTCGCTCCCAGGGGCCTACGAGCAGTACTTC. It translates to CASSMSLPGAYEQYF.